This entry features one T cell receptor beta chain sequence. Its antigen is not yet known. There are no base qualities to consult, and no much larger clone falls within one base. TCR libraries were generated with the immunoSEQ multiplex PCR assay, using TCR-beta and/or TCR-alpha/delta assays for each sample. The amplified TCR libraries were sequenced on the Illumina high-throughput platform. For the original study's pipeline: Clustering and dimensionality reduction were performed using pairwise TCRdist distances among GMM-specific receptors from ex vivo sorted or in vitro expanded T cells. Each clinical repertoire was assigned a mean NN-distance score, defined as the average TCRdist to the nearest 10% of tetramer-positive reference sequences. GEM TCR motif frequency was computed as the fraction of unique TCRs matching known GEM sequences by V/J usage and CDR3 length. Linear discriminant analysis with leave-one-out cross-validation, implemented in scikit-learn, was used to classify active tuberculosis. What TCRdb holds here is the immuneACCESS table cut down to in-frame rearrangements. Part of the clones is not present; checked against another copy, under half of the missing clones reflect an unresolved V gene, and the others are unexplained. V, J and clone size reflect that table, while D and trimming were determined from the DNA. A total of 40,000 to 45,000 clones appear in this sample, 90% to 95% of them only once. Together, the top ten hold about 2% of the sample.

V loses 10 bases, J loses 1 base, and the germline ends lie 7 bases apart. CDR1 is given as MDHEN and CDR2 as SYDVKM, both from the germline V gene. Reading from cysteine to phenylalanine, the CDR3 counts 11 amino acids. Only CDR3 DNA is held: 33 bases, read in frame from base 1. The sample comes from a study of T cells in tuberculosis (dated by TCRdb to 2016 to 2018). At the level of the whole study: The study combined CD1B tetramers and high-throughput TCR immunosequencing to characterize T cells specific for the mycobacterial lipid antigen glucose monomycolate (GMM). In a South African clinical cohort, IGRA-negative adolescents, IGRA-positive adolescents with latent tuberculosis and adults with active tuberculosis were compared, with nine to eleven people in each group.

At study entry, a tuberculin skin test and the QuantiFERON-TB GOLD In-Tube IGRA were used to screen adolescents for latent tuberculosis infection. Immunosequencing of unsorted cryopreserved PBMC covered, on average, roughly 93,000 T cells per clinical donor. Eleven high schools in the Worcester region of the Western Cape, South Africa, served as enrollment sites for adolescents aged 12 to 18 years. Some 10 M. tuberculosis-infected and some 10 uninfected adolescents were selected with matching for age and sex. PBMC from adolescents were isolated by density centrifugation from freshly drawn heparinized blood and then cryopreserved. Summary of the overall study and its limitations: The smaller NN-distances in active tuberculosis patients were driven in part by shorter CDR3-alpha lengths, while the difference seen for TCR-beta was not statistically significant. Smaller mean NN-distances to GMM-specific TCRs were observed in active tuberculosis TCR-alpha repertoires than in IGRA-negative controls, suggesting clonal expansion of GMM-specific TCRs. Clinical samples were chosen by availability of cryopreserved specimens, and active tuberculosis cases were adults while controls were adolescents. An accuracy of 85% to 90% (AUROC approximately 0.93) was reached by a classifier using the diverse GMM-specific repertoire, compared with around 68% accuracy when GEM motif frequencies were used.

Here the chain combines TRBV28 and TRBJ1-1; the D gene remains uncertain. The sequenced sample was PBMCs. This clonotype was obtained from a donor aged 10-29 years with latent tuberculosis or without tuberculosis infection. Some clones in this sample may be carry-over from other donors' samples. CDR3 loop: CATLQNTEAFF. The nucleotides read TGTGCCACACTCCAGAACACTGAAGCTTTCTTT.